This TCR beta chain was found in a study of blood T cells in healthy people across ages (dated by TCRdb to the mid-2010s). With regard to the full study: In model experiments, template switching captured roughly one uniquely barcoded TCR beta cDNA molecule for every two T cells. Using deep sequencing normalized with unique cDNA molecular identifiers, the study measured how TCR beta repertoire diversity changes with age. The donors were split into four age groups: young (average approximately 16 years), middle-aged (around 37), aged (more than 55) and long-lived (about 74). To avoid experimental bias, donors of different ages were distributed randomly across sequencing lanes. Using the same blood draw, the study looked at two additional independent replicas of 1 million unique cDNA reads for two donors, one aged 18 to 30 and the other aged 80 or older. Broad study findings and their caveats: Compared with the aged group, more naive CD4+ T cells, fewer expanded clones and increased TCR diversity were shown by the long-lived group, suggesting age selection. Estimates of total diversity from one million sequenced T cells were regarded as lower bounds and underestimates. Bulk unsorted PBMC profiling prevented conclusive comparison of naive and antigen-experienced compartments. As age increased, observed TCR beta diversity per million T cells dropped in a roughly linear way, and a significant reduction was already evident by age approximately 40. There was a strong correlation between observed TCR beta diversity and the percentage of naive T cells measured by flow cytometry. Donor CMV infection status was unknown, potentially confounding age-related changes in expanded clonotypes.

Donors were under 40 systemically healthy Caucasian individuals from Russia aged 6 to 90 years. Each donor gave ten milliliters of peripheral blood, drawn into EDTA-treated Vacutainer tubes. Ficoll-Paque density-gradient centrifugation was used to isolate PBMCs, with at least 6 million obtained per sample. Trizol reagent was used to extract total RNA from the PBMCs, yielding at least 6 micrograms per sample. Naive CD45RAhigh/CD27high T cell percentages were measured by flow cytometry on a PBMC aliquot from every donor. In its sample, this clonotype was seen a few times. It has no known antigen specificity. No much larger clone exists at a distance of one base, and base qualities are not known. Libraries were prepared through 5' RACE. A second PCR of roughly 7 to 12 cycles was performed with a sample-barcoded 5' primer and a J-beta primer mix. Each TCR beta cDNA molecule received a unique molecular identifier from a template-switch 5' adaptor carrying 12 random nucleotides. At least 3 million CDR3-containing paired-end reads were obtained from each sample. All of the RNA was converted into first-strand cDNA using the Mint cDNA synthesis kit, with a TRBC-specific oligonucleotide serving as the primer. Following uracil-DNA glycosylase treatment, all cDNA underwent a first 18-cycle PCR with the universal primers M1SS and BC2_uni_R. As for the authors' bioinformatics: Normalization of each sample was performed by random selection of 1 million high-quality reads, each carrying a distinct molecular identifier. Instead of being binned into consensus sequences, reads with shared molecular identifiers were discarded. MiTCR, run with a Q25 quality threshold and the strictest error-elimination algorithm, handled CDR3 identification, clonotype clustering and error correction. A nonparametric unseen species model with Euler transformation was used to estimate a lower bound on total TCR beta diversity. TCRdb trimmed the raw reads at Q25, called clones with MiXCR and kept productive beta chains. Merged by CDR3 protein, the rows form single entries marked with the most common genes and DNA. TCRdb's processing, not the study's, gives the V and J calls here. This sample is represented by approximately 2,000,000 distinct CDR3 sequences; 39% of them were singletons. More than 20% of the sample is in the top ten clones.

Spanning cysteine to phenylalanine, the CDR3 consists of 15 amino acids. Only the CDR3 DNA is retained, 45 bases long and in frame from the first base. The trim is 7 bases for V and 4 bases for J, with a gap of 19 bases between the germline ends. This clonotype was sampled from a human donor in good health. The rearrangement combines TRBV12-3 or TRBV12-4 with TRBJ1-2; too little of a D gene remains to name it. The material sequenced was blood. The sequence in DNA is TGTGCCAGCAACGAAGGTGGTAGGATATCCTATGGCTACACCTTC. Protein translation: CASNEGGRISYGYTF.